This TCR beta chain came from a study of human T cells and chemical hapten exposure. TCRdb re-called the RACE reads with MiXCR, one entry per CDR3 protein. The sample contains approximately 95,000 distinct CDR3 sequences, roughly 11% of which appear only once. This clonotype turned up a few times. CDR3 size: 16 residues. Germline values: CDR1 DFQATT, CDR2 SNEGSKA (reference sequence). V was pared by 8 bases and J by 6 bases, with 13 bases of the junction left unmatched. Time point meaning: patch test 2, 6 weeks after DPC sensitization. As for treatment: therapeutic diphenylcyclopropenone sensitization with weekly scalp DPC.

V is TRBV20-1 and J is TRBJ2-3, with 14 bases fitting TRBD2. This TCR was sampled from a woman aged 35 to 49 with alopecia areata. Some clones in this sample may be carry-over from other donors' samples. The input for sequencing was whole blood, taken in connection with sensitization to the hapten diphenylcyclopropenone (DPC). The DNA for the CDR3 is TGCAGTTACCGTACCGGGACTAGCGGGAGTGGGGATACGCAGTATTTT. Translation: CSYRTGTSGSGDTQYF.